The present entry profiles one T cell receptor (beta chain) with its context. Seattle's cohort entered during active infection and was followed longitudinally. V lost 0 bases to trimming and J lost 5 bases; unmatched junction nucleotides: 7. This CDR3 has 16 amino acids. Germline V lookup: CDR1 LGHNA, CDR2 YNFKEQ. The data originate from a study of blood T cell repertoires in COVID-19. Study-level background: Material from acute and convalescent COVID-19 was sourced from the United States, Italy and Spain.

Generated by immunoSEQ multiplex PCR, the TCRdb table keeps only in-frame clones and is missing some. Of about 180,000 clones listed, roughly 81% were seen once; the top ten hold 10% to 15%. The receptor was isolated from a woman aged 80 or older with COVID-19, enrolled during active disease. The V call is TRBV4-2, the J call TRBJ2-5; the match to TRBD2 covers 9 bases. Sequencing input: peripheral blood. The CDR3 nucleotides are TGTGCCAGCAGCCAAGAATTAGCGGGGGTCGGGGAGACCCAGTACTTC. Encoded protein: CASSQELAGVGETQYF.